This entry lists 7 T cell receptor beta chains sequenced from one sample in a study of T cells in Graves' hyperthyroidism and ophthalmopathy. TCR beta CDR3 region amplification was performed from RNA transcripts. A set of HTBI primers served as the primers for a first-round RT-PCR of the TCR CDR3. TCRdb reprocessed the multiplex PCR reads via MiXCR and lists one record per CDR3 protein. In the table there are around 690,000 distinct CDR3 sequences, under 25% of which are singletons. The sample comprised blood. The source is a man in his thirties or forties with Graves' ophthalmopathy.

About this clonotype: A read error is possible here, since a much larger clone lies one base away. The V call is TRBV6-5, the J call TRBJ2-7, with a possible D match to TRBD2 (5 bases). CDR3 size: 14 residues. Germline V CDR1 and CDR2: MNHEY, SVGAGI. The CDR3 loop reads CASSYGVGDYGQYF. CDR3 DNA sequence: TGTGCCAGCAGTTACGGGGTTGGCGACTACGGGCAGTACTTC.

DNA of the CDR3: TGTGCCAGCAGCCAAGGACTTCCCTACAATGAGCAGTTCTTC. Amino acid sequence: CASSQGLPYNEQFF. V is TRBV7-3 and J is TRBJ2-1; a weak D match, TRBD2 (5 bases). V lost 5 bases and J 2 bases, leaving 10 bases between the germline ends. This CDR3 has 14 amino acids. CDR1 is SGHTA, CDR2 FQGTGA, per germline.

This clonotype has a single count. V usage is TRBV5-1 and J usage is TRBJ2-3; 7 bases match TRBD1. The CDR3 covers 17 residues. CDR1 is SGHRS, CDR2 YFSETQ, per germline. V was pared by 5 bases and J by 1 base, with 13 bases of the junction left unmatched. The CDR3 region has the DNA TGCGCCAGCAGGTACGACAGGGTCGACCTTGGCACAGATACGCAGTATTTT. Protein sequence: CASRYDRVDLGTDTQYF.

This chain connects TRBV19 to TRBJ2-5, with 8 bases fitting TRBD1. V lost 8 bases, J lost 4 bases, and 9 bases stayed unmatched. Germline CDR1 reads LNHDA; CDR2 reads SQIVND (reference sequence). The CDR3 loop spans 14 amino acids. DNA for the CDR3: TGTGCCAGTCGAGGGACAGGATGGGGAGAGACCCAGTACTTC. It codes for CASRGTGWGETQYF.

This clonotype was seen more than once but under ten times. The chain has TRBV6-5 and TRBJ2-2; D may match TRBD1 or TRBD2 (5 bases each). This CDR3 comprises 14 residues. Trimming took 4 bases from V and 3 from J, leaving 9 bases between them. The V gene's germline CDR1 is MNHEY and CDR2 SVGAGI. The CDR3 is CASSFRGHTGELFF. In DNA form, the CDR3 reads TGTGCCAGCAGTTTTCGGGGCCACACCGGGGAGCTGTTTTTT.

This clonotype was picked up a small number of times. V and J are TRBV20-1 and TRBJ2-2; D ambiguous. With 0 bases removed from V and 6 bases from J, the gap between germline ends came to 11 bases. The CDR3 is 14 residues long. CDR1 is DFQATT, CDR2 SNEGSKA, per germline (reference sequence). CDR3 nucleotides: TGCAGTGCTAGAGATACTATCGACCCCGGGGAGCTGTTTTTT. Its protein is CSARDTIDPGELFF.

This clonotype was counted only a few times. The chain combines TRBV20-1 with TRBJ1-1; possibly TRBD1 for D (5 bases). CDR3 length equals 14 residues. Trimming pared 4 bases from V and 0 bases from J, leaving 12 bases between. The germline gives CDR1 DFQATT, CDR2 SNEGSKA (reference sequence). The CDR3 DNA is TGCAGTGCTATCCTGACAGTTTTGAACACTGAAGCTTTCTTT. Translating it yields CSAILTVLNTEAFF.